This T cell receptor beta chain was profiled in a study of T cell changes during pregnancy in multiple sclerosis. TCRdb's copy holds only in-frame clones and misses some; the assay was immunoSEQ multiplex PCR. This table has 47,000 or so clones, 90% appearing once. Looked up from germline, CDR1 is MDHEN and CDR2 is SYDVKM. Trimming at V came to 6 bases and at J to 0 bases, leaving 5 bases not matched to a gene. This CDR3 has 15 amino acids. The sequence derives from a female donor in good health, enrolled as a control in a pregnancy study. The specimen was peripheral blood, collected after pregnancy. This chain joins TRBV28 and TRBJ1-5, with TRBD1 identical over 7 bases. The CDR3 sequence: CASRMGTASNQPQHF. In nucleotides, the CDR3 is TGTGCCAGCAGGATGGGGACAGCTAGCAATCAGCCCCAGCATTTT.